Below, 25 T cell receptor beta chains from the same sample are listed, as sequenced in a study of T-cell reconstitution after alpha-beta-depleted transplantation in children. As it was prepared, the TCRbeta library received unique molecular identifiers. MiXCR, applied by TCRdb to the PCR reads, yields one record per CDR3 protein. The repertoire includes 190,000 or so distinct CDR3 sequences, roughly 7.5% of them detected once, and approximately 3% sits in the top ten. The sample was PBMCs from the stem cell graft donor, taken from the stem cell graft. The receptors here all came from a human donor who donated a stem cell graft to a child with Wiskott-Aldrich syndrome.

This clonotype was detected only a few times. The CDR3 region is CAGRGQGVYGYTF. The CDR3 DNA follows: TGTGCCGGCCGAGGACAGGGGGTCTATGGCTACACCTTC. The chain carries TRBV6-5 and TRBJ1-2, with 10 bases identical to TRBD1. The CDR3 is 13 residues long. The germline gives CDR1 MNHEY, CDR2 SVGAGI. The J segment lost 4 bases and the V segment lost 11 bases, leaving 7 bases of the junction unmatched.

The sample holds many counts of this clonotype. The V call is TRBV12-3 or TRBV12-4, the J call TRBJ2-2; D is perhaps TRBD1 or TRBD2 (5 bases each). The V and J ends lost 6 bases and 4 bases respectively, with 9 bases between them. CDR3 length equals 13 residues. CDR3 in DNA: TGTGCCAGCAGGGGGGTAGGCACCGGGGAGCTGTTTTTT. Its protein product is CASRGVGTGELFF.

This clonotype was seen ten or more times. This chain uses TRBV12-3 or TRBV12-4 with TRBJ1-2, with no clear D. V was pared by 3 bases and J by 5 bases, with 10 bases between. The CDR3 covers 13 residues. As DNA, the CDR3 is TGTGCCAGCAGTTTTAGGACCTCGTATGGCTACACCTTC. As protein: CASSFRTSYGYTF.

This sequence joins TRBV5-1 and TRBJ2-1; TRBD2 agrees at 11 bases. J lost 6 bases, V lost 4 bases, and 6 bases had no gene match. Germline V gene lookup returns CDR1 SGHRS and CDR2 YFSETQ. The CDR3 extends over 15 amino acids. CDR3 nucleotide sequence: TGCGCCAGCAGCCTGACTAGCGGGGTTAGCAATGAGCAGTTCTTC. Protein: CASSLTSGVSNEQFF.

This clonotype was seen many times. The chain combines TRBV7-9 with TRBJ2-3; D may be TRBD2 (5 bases). Trimming cost V 5 bases and J 0 bases, with 12 bases left between them. The germline V gene encodes CDR1 SEHNR and CDR2 FQNEAQ (reference sequence). The CDR3 covers 15 residues. The CDR3, as DNA: TGTGCCAGCAGCCCGACTAAGCCAAGCACAGATACGCAGTATTTT. Its protein is CASSPTKPSTDTQYF.

This clonotype was recorded many times. This sequence joins TRBV7-2 and TRBJ2-3; the D gene is possibly TRBD2 (6 bases). V was trimmed by 4 bases and J by 5 bases, leaving 22 bases between them. The CDR3 loop spans 17 amino acids. CDR1 is SGHTA and CDR2 is FQGNSA in the germline V gene. The CDR3 coding sequence is TGTGCCAGCAGCTCAATCAGCGGACTACCCAGGGTAGATACGCAGTATTTT. The encoded protein is CASSSISGLPRVDTQYF.

This clonotype was detected many times. The rearrangement uses TRBV7-9 and TRBJ2-7; D may be TRBD2 (5 bases). V was shortened by 8 bases and J by 5 bases, with 7 bases between the two germline ends. Germline V CDR1 and CDR2: SEHNR, FQNEAQ (reference sequence). The CDR3 extends over 10 amino acids. CDR3: CASSGDEQYF. DNA for the CDR3: TGTGCCAGCTCCGGGGACGAGCAGTACTTC.

This clonotype was observed a handful of times. The chain combines TRBV3-1 with TRBJ2-3; the D is unclear. Trimming removed 6 bases at V and 0 bases at J, with 13 bases between. The CDR3 sequence is 15 residues long. Germline V CDR1 and CDR2: LGHDT, YNNKEL (reference sequence). The CDR3 sequence is CASRLGPTSTDTQYF. CDR3 DNA sequence: TGTGCCAGCAGACTTGGGCCAACTAGCACAGATACGCAGTATTTT.

There are many counts of this clonotype. The chain links TRBV7-2 to TRBJ2-3; 8 nucleotides line up with TRBD2. The germline V gene has CDR1 SGHTA and CDR2 FQGNSA. J lost 5 bases, V lost 8 bases, and 9 bases had no gene match. This CDR3 has 14 amino acids. CDR3 loop: CASYLAGAEDTQYF. The CDR3 region has the DNA TGTGCCAGCTACCTAGCGGGCGCGGAAGATACGCAGTATTTT.

The CDR3: CASSLALAVKGSEQFF. Written as DNA, the CDR3 is TGTGCCAGCAGCTTAGCCCTAGCGGTCAAAGGGAGTGAGCAGTTCTTC. The V gene is TRBV7-6, the J gene TRBJ2-1; 7 bases match TRBD2. The germline V gene encodes CDR1 SGHVS and CDR2 FNYEAQ. The CDR3 is made up of 16 amino acids. V trimming: 0 bases; J trimming: 9 bases; junction bases outside the gene matches: 11.

This clonotype was counted at least ten times. The chain links TRBV20-1 to TRBJ1-6, with 8 nucleotides matching TRBD1. The CDR3 contains 15 residues. In germline, CDR1 is DFQATT, CDR2 SNEGSKA (reference sequence). V shed 3 bases, J shed 7 bases, and the junction held 8 bases outside the gene matches. The CDR3 reads CSARGRDRGNSPLHF. The CDR3 DNA sequence: TGCAGTGCTAGGGGTAGAGACAGGGGAAATTCACCCCTCCACTTT.

Many counts were recorded for this clonotype. V and J are TRBV12-3 or TRBV12-4 and TRBJ1-1; 11 bases map to TRBD1. V was pared by 6 bases and J by 1 base, with 10 bases of the junction left unmatched. CDR3 length: 17 amino acids. DNA of the CDR3: TGTGCCAGCAGCCCGGACAGGGGGCCTGGATCGAACACTGAAGCTTTCTTT. The encoded protein is CASSPDRGPGSNTEAFF.

Ten or more counts support this clonotype. The rearrangement joins TRBV12-3 or TRBV12-4 to TRBJ1-1; 8 bases are shared with TRBD1. J was trimmed by 11 bases and V by 1 base; bases with no gene match: 3. The CDR3 totals 12 residues. The CDR3 bases are TGTGCCAGCAGTTTAGACGACAGGGGTGCTTTCTTT. Translated, it gives CASSLDDRGAFF.

This clonotype was seen only a few times. The gene calls are TRBV7-9 and TRBJ1-1; D gene uncertain. Deletions cut 6 bases from V and 0 bases from J, with 8 bases between. Germline lookup yields CDR1 SEHNR and CDR2 FQNEAQ (reference sequence). This CDR3 region has 13 residues. DNA for the CDR3: TGTGCCAGCAGTGGCAGCTTGAACACTGAAGCTTTCTTT. As protein: CASSGSLNTEAFF.

This clonotype has just a few counts. The genes are TRBV5-1 and TRBJ2-5; D possibly corresponds to TRBD1 (6 bases). The germline V gene encodes CDR1 SGHRS and CDR2 YFSETQ. V was shortened by 0 bases and J by 5 bases, with 11 bases between the two germline ends. The CDR3 covers 14 residues. This CDR3 reads CASSLGTARETQYF. The CDR3 bases are TGCGCCAGCAGCTTGGGGACAGCAAGGGAGACCCAGTACTTC. Full variable domain (rest looked up from reference TRBV5-1 and TRBJ2-5): KAGVTQTPRYLIKTRGQQVTLSCSPISGHRSVSWYQQTPGQGLQFLFEYFSETQRNKGNFPGRFSGRQFSNSRSEMNVSTLELGDSALYLCASSLGTARETQYFGPGTRLLVL.

This clonotype was found many times. The rearrangement uses TRBV4-3 and TRBJ2-7; D is ambiguous. The CDR3 contains 15 residues. V lost 2 bases, J lost 3 bases, and 14 bases lay in between. Germline CDR1 LGHNA, CDR2 YSLEER. The CDR3 bases are TGCGCCAGCAGCCAATCGGTCAGAAAGGTCTACGAGCAGTACTTC. Residues: CASSQSVRKVYEQYF.

This chain joins TRBV7-6 and TRBJ1-1, with D unclear. Germline loops: CDR1 SGHVS, CDR2 FNYEAQ. V was shortened by 4 bases and J by 8 bases, with 14 bases between the two germline ends. The length of the CDR3 is 13 residues. CDR3 in amino acids: CASSSLLSAEAFF. The CDR3 DNA follows: TGTGCCAGCAGCTCCCTTTTGTCCGCAGAAGCTTTCTTT. Variable domain in full (rest from reference TRBV7-6 and TRBJ1-1): GAGVSQSPRYKVTKRGQDVALRCDPISGHVSLYWYRQALGQGPEFLTYFNYEAQQDKSGLPNDRFSAERPEGSISTLTIQRTEQRDSAMYRCASSSLLSAEAFFGQGTRLTVV.

This clonotype was observed at least ten times. The chain has TRBV7-2 and TRBJ2-3, with 9 bases matching TRBD1. From germline, CDR1 is SGHTA and CDR2 FQGNSA. The junction had 4 bases not matched to a gene; V was cut back by 5 bases and J by 1 base. The CDR3 runs 15 residues. The CDR3 sequence is CASSRTGEGTDTQYF. The CDR3 DNA reads as TGTGCCAGCAGCCGGACAGGGGAAGGCACAGATACGCAGTATTTT.

The chain links TRBV10-3 to TRBJ2-5; D call uncertain. Germline V gene lookup returns CDR1 ENHRY and CDR2 SYGVKD. Trimming removed 1 base from V and 5 bases from J, with 14 bases in between. This CDR3 contains 15 residues. The CDR3 DNA reads as TGTGCCATCAGTGAGTTTTCCGGGTCTTCGGAGACCCAGTACTTC. This sequence encodes CAISEFSGSSETQYF.

There are many counts of this clonotype. The J gene is TRBJ1-5, the V gene TRBV12-3 or TRBV12-4, with D possibly TRBD1 on 5 matching bases. Trimming pared 6 bases from V and 1 base from J, leaving 10 bases between. The CDR3 sequence is 14 residues long. The CDR3 bases are TGTGCCAGCAGCCCTAGGGGCAGCAATCAGCCCCAGCATTTT. Amino acid sequence: CASSPRGSNQPQHF.

There are a few counts of this clonotype. The chain has TRBV6-6 and TRBJ1-2; D is perhaps TRBD1 (5 bases). Trimming left V 5 bases short and J 8 bases short, with 12 bases between. Germline CDR1 is MNHNY and CDR2 is SVGAGI (reference sequence). The CDR3 length is 12 residues. The CDR3 spells CASSRVGDGYTF. For the CDR3, the DNA is TGTGCCAGCAGTCGAGTGGGGGACGGCTACACCTTC.

This clonotype was recorded a few times. The chain uses TRBV5-1 and TRBJ2-5; TRBD2 matches 7 bases. V shed 4 bases, J shed 1 base, and the junction held 7 bases outside the gene matches. CDR3 size: 15 residues. Germline-derived CDR1 and CDR2 are SGHRS and YFSETQ. The CDR3 region is CASSRSGLVQETQYF. CDR3 DNA sequence: TGCGCCAGCAGCCGCTCCGGACTAGTCCAAGAGACCCAGTACTTC. The full variable domain, in which reference TRBV5-1 and TRBJ2-5 provide the parts outside the CDR3, is KAGVTQTPRYLIKTRGQQVTLSCSPISGHRSVSWYQQTPGQGLQFLFEYFSETQRNKGNFPGRFSGRQFSNSRSEMNVSTLELGDSALYLCASSRSGLVQETQYFGPGTRLLVL.

There are many counts of this clonotype. V is TRBV20-1 and J is TRBJ2-6, with 7 nucleotides matching TRBD1. J was trimmed by 0 bases and V by 6 bases; bases with no gene match: 14. This CDR3 is 18 amino acids long. CDR1 and CDR2 from the germline V gene are DFQATT and SNEGSKA (reference sequence). In nucleotides, the CDR3 is TGCAGTGCCACAGACGTGTCAGGGGGAAGCTCTGGGGCCAACGTCCTGACTTTC. It yields the protein CSATDVSGGSSGANVLTF.

The CDR3 here is CASSLSGATGELFF. The DNA of the CDR3 is TGTGCCAGCAGCTTATCCGGAGCGACCGGGGAGCTGTTTTTT. The V and J genes are TRBV7-6 and TRBJ2-2, with unresolved D. V lost 2 bases and J 5 bases, leaving 9 bases between the germline ends. CDR1 SGHVS and CDR2 FNYEAQ come from the germline V gene. The CDR3 length is 14 residues.

This clonotype was seen repeatedly, ten times or more. The J gene is TRBJ1-5, the V gene TRBV5-1; 9 bases map to TRBD1. Germline V gene sequence: CDR1 SGHRS, CDR2 YFSETQ. With 4 bases clipped from V and 3 bases from J, the junction kept 5 bases outside the gene matches. The CDR3 consists of 15 residues. CDR3 region: CASSVGQGNNQPQHF. Here the CDR3 DNA reads TGCGCCAGCAGCGTAGGACAGGGGAACAATCAGCCCCAGCATTTT.